This entry features one TCR beta chain sequence. The CDR3 loop spans 16 amino acids. With 5 bases clipped from V and 8 bases from J, the junction kept 12 bases outside the gene matches. CDR1 and CDR2 from the germline V gene are SGHDT and YYEEEE. The data are from a study of shared clonotypes between healthy human individuals. The method was immunoSEQ multiplex PCR; TCRdb's version includes in-frame clones alone and lacks a portion of them. The sample includes roughly 2 million clones, 95% of them seen just once. The TCR comes from a man aged 18 to 29 in good health. The sequenced sample consisted of naive CD4+ T cells sorted from blood. Subset indicated: CD45RA+ positively selected. This chain uses TRBV5-6 with TRBJ1-4; 10 bases agree with TRBD1. The CDR3, as DNA: TGTGCCAGCAGTCCGGACCGGGACAGGGGATTCGAAAAACTGTTTTTT. Its protein product is CASSPDRDRGFEKLFF.